This TCR beta chain derives from a study of PD-L1 blockade in urothelial cancer. Looking at the study overall: From 0 to 3 prior chemotherapy regimens had been given to the patients.

Synthetic analogs of TCR templates were spiked into every PCR. Here immunoSEQ multiplex PCR was the method, and the copy in TCRdb shows in-frame clones only, minus some. The sample has roughly 45,000 clones; roughly four fifths are singletons. The ends were cut back, 7 bases at V and 2 bases at J, with 15 bases in the middle. The CDR3 runs to 14 residues. CDR1 is LNHDA, CDR2 SQIVND, per germline (reference sequence). Sample time point: peripheral blood 6 weeks after treatment start. Anywhere from 1 to 8 samples came from each patient, spanning pretreatment and on-treatment. This rearrangement joins TRBV19 to TRBJ2-7; possible D gene TRBD1, 6 bases. This receptor was taken from a man in his 60s with urothelial cancer. The material was PBMCs, obtained around atezolizumab (anti-PD-L1) treatment. The CDR3 coding sequence is TGTGCCAGTACCCTGGACGGGACAACCTACGAGCAGTACTTC. The encoded protein is CASTLDGTTYEQYF.